This T cell receptor (beta chain) was captured by sequencing in a study of identifying expanded T cells in peripheral blood (dated by TCRdb to the late 2010s). In the study overall: Technical replicates were generated by sequencing separate aliquots of the same genomic DNA pool, and four replicates were compared pairwise.

No immune events such as infections were documented for the healthy donors during the collection period. Blood repertoires from healthy donors were used as a training cohort for calibrating time-dependent variance in a beta-binomial model of differential abundance of T-cell clones. The training cohort included 10 or so healthy donors, of whom 3 were female and 7 were male. On average the donors were around 44 years old, and their ages spanned roughly 29 to 64 years. Obtained from a commercial supplier, whole blood was collected from each healthy donor at three time points set around two weeks apart. For immunosequencing, genomic DNA was extracted from unsorted whole blood. The full study reports these points: Across all healthy-donor time intervals, the beta-binomial model significantly cut both the number of clones called differentially abundant and the false-positive rate. In all healthy donors, the variance in clone template counts between samples taken around two weeks apart rose significantly as total template count increased. The authors expected that biological variance in healthy repertoires might rise further over much longer intervals, such as months to years. Between technical replicates the binomial model flagged about 1.2 differentially abundant clones, whereas over about two weeks the binomial model flagged about 15 and over roughly 4 weeks around 18.

As to this clone: Its antigen is currently not known. Base qualities are missing; no much larger clone stands one base away.

Compared with germline, V lacks 2 bases and J lacks 1 base; bases without a gene match: 5. Per the germline V gene, MNHEY is the CDR1 and SVGAGI is the CDR2. There are 16 amino acids in the CDR3, from cysteine to phenylalanine inclusive. Only the CDR3 region is kept as DNA, spanning 48 bases read in frame from base 1. TCRbeta CDR3 regions were profiled with the immunoSEQ Assay using bias-controlled multiplex PCR amplification of genomic DNA. The paper's processing steps were these. The absolute abundance of each unique TCRbeta CDR3 region was quantified after sequences were collapsed and filtered. Two models were used to test differential abundance: a binomial model (Fisher-equivalent) and a beta-binomial model that adds time-dependent variance fitted from healthy donors. Clones with fewer than 5 combined templates were removed, and differential abundance was called for clones with a Benjamini-Hochberg FDR below 0.01. Using the form v = (b*log(k)+a)^2, the beta-binomial variance was modeled as a function of the total template count across the two samples. What TCRdb holds here is the immuneACCESS table cut down to in-frame rearrangements. Part of the clones is not present; checked against another copy, under half of the missing clones reflect an unresolved V gene, and the others are unexplained. V and J calls and clone size come straight from that table; D and trimming were deduced from the DNA. The sample has some 72,000 clones on record, 90% of them singletons. Over 2.5% of the sample is taken by the ten largest.

The chain couples TRBV6-5 to TRBJ1-2; 9 bases in the junction line up with TRBD1. Material for sequencing was blood. The origin of this receptor is a person aged 18 to 75 in good health. The DNA is as follows: TGTGCCAGCAGTTACGGCGCGGGACAGGGTAACTATGGCTACACCTTC. It encodes CASSYGAGQGNYGYTF.